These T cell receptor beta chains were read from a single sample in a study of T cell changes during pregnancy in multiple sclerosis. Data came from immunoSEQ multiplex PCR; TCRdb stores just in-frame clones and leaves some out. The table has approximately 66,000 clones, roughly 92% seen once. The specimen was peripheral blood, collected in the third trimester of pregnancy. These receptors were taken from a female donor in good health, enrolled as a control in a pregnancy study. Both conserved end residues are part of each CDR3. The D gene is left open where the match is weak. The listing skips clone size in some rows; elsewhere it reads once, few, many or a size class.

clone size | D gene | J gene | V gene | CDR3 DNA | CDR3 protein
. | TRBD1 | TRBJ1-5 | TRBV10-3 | TGTGCCATCAGTGAGTCAGTGGACAGGGTCGATCAGCCCCAGCATTTT | CAISESVDRVDQPQHF
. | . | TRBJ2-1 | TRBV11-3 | TGTGCCAGCAGCGTTAGCGGTGATTCCTACAATGAGCAGTTCTTC | CASSVSGDSYNEQFF
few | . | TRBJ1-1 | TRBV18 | TGTGCCAGCTCACCACGGGAGGCTGAAGCTTTCTTT | CASSPREAEAFF
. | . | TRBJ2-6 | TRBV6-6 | TGTGCCAGCAGTCAGGGGGCCAACGTCCTGACTTTC | CASSQGANVLTF
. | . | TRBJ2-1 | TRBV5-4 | TGTGCCAGCAGCGCGGGACCTAGGGGAGAGAGTGAGCAGTTCTTC | CASSAGPRGESEQFF
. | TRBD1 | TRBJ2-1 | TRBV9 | TGTGCCAGCAGCGTATTCGGACAGGGCGATGAGCAGTTCTTC | CASSVFGQGDEQFF
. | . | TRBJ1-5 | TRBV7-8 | TGTGCCAGCAGCTTGTCAGCAGGGTACAATCAGCCCCAGCATTTT | CASSLSAGYNQPQHF
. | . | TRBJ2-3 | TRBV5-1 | TGCGCCAGCAGCTTAGGAGCTATTAGCACAGATACGCAGTATTTT | CASSLGAISTDTQYF
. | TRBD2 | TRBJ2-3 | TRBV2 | TGTGCCAGCAGGAAAGGGCTAGCGGGGAGGGGTGATACGCAGTATTTT | CASRKGLAGRGDTQYF
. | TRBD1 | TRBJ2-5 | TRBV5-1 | TGCGCCAGCAGCTTGGACAGGGGGGCGGCCCAGTACTTC | CASSLDRGAAQYF
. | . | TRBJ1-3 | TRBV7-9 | TGTGCCAGCAGCTTAGAGAGGAACTCTGGAAACACCATATATTTT | CASSLERNSGNTIYF
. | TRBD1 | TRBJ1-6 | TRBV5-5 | TGTGCCAGCAGCATCCCGGGACAGGGTTCCTATAATTCACCCCTCCACTTT | CASSIPGQGSYNSPLHF
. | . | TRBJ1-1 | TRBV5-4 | TGTGCCAGCAGCTTGGGGGGGGGCTTGAGCACTGAAGCTTTCTTT | CASSLGGGLSTEAFF
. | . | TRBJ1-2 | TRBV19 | TGTGCCAGACACTGGAGGTTTCGCTATGGCTACACCTTC | CARHWRFRYGYTF